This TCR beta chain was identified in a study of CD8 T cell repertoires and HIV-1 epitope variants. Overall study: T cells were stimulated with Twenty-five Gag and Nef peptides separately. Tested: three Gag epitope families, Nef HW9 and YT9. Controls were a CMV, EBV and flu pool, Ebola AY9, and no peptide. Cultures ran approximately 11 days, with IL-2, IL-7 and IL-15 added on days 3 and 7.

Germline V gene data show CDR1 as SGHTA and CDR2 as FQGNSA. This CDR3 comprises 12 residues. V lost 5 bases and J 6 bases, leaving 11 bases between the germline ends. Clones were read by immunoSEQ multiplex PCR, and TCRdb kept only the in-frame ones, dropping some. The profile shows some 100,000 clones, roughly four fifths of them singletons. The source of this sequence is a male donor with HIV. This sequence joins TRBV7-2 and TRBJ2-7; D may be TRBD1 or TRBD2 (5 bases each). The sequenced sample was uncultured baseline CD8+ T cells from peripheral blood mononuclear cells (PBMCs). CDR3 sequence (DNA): TGTGCCAGCAGCCCCGGGACGGGCGAGCAGTACTTC. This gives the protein CASSPGTGEQYF.